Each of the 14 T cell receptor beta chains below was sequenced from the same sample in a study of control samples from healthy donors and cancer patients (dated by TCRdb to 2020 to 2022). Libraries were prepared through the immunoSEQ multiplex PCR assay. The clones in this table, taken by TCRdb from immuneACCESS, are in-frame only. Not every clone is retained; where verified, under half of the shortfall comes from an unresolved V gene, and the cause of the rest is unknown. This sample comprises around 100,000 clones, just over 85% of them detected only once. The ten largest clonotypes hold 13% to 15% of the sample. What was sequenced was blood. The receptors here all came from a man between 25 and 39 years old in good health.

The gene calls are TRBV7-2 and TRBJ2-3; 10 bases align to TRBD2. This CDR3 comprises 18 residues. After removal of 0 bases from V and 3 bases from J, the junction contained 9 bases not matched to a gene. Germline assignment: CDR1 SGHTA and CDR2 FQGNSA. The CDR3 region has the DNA TGTGCCAGCAGCTTAGCGTCGCTAGCGGGAGTAGGGACAGATACGCAGTATTTT. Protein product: CASSLASLAGVGTDTQYF.

The CDR3 DNA is TGTGCCAGCAGCCAAGCCGGCAGGAAGTCAACTAATGAAAAACTGTTTTTT. This codes for CASSQAGRKSTNEKLFF. The chain has TRBV28 and TRBJ1-4; no firm D call. The CDR3 consists of 17 residues. Trimming removed 6 bases from V and 0 bases from J, with 17 bases in between. CDR1 and CDR2 (germline): MDHEN, SYDVKM.

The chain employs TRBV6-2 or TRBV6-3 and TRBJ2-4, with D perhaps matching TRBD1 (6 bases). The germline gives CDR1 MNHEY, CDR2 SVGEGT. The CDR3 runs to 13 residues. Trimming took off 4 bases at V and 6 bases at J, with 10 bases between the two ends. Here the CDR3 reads CASSFGRGNIQYF. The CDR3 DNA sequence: TGTGCCAGCAGTTTTGGCAGGGGAAACATTCAGTACTTC.

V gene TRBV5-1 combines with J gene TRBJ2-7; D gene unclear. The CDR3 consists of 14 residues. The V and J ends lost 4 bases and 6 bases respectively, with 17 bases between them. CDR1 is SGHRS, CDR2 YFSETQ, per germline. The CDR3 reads CASSTTLSTGEQYF. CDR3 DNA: TGCGCCAGCAGCACGACACTCAGCACGGGCGAGCAGTACTTC.

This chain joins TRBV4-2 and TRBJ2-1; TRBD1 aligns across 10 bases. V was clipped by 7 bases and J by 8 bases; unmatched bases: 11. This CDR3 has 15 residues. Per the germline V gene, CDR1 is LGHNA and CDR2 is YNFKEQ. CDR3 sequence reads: CASNSGTGAVYEQFF. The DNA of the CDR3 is TGTGCCAGCAATTCCGGGACAGGGGCGGTCTATGAGCAGTTCTTC.

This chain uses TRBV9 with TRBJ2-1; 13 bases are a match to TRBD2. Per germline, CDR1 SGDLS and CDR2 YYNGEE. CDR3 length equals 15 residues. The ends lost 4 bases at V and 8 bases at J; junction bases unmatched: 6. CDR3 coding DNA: TGTGCCAGCAGCACGGGACTAGCGGGGTCCCATGAGCAGTTCTTC. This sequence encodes CASSTGLAGSHEQFF. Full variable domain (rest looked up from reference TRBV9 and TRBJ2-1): DSGVTQTPKHLITATGQRVTLRCSPRSGDLSVYWYQQSLDQGLQFLIQYYNGEERAKGNILERFSAQQFPDLHSELNLSSLELGDSALYFCASSTGLAGSHEQFFGPGTRLTVL.

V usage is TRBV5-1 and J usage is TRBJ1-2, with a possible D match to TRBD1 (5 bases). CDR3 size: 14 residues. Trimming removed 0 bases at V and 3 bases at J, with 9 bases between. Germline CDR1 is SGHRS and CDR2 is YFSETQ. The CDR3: CASSLADSDYGYTF. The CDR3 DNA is TGCGCCAGCAGCTTGGCCGACAGCGACTATGGCTACACCTTC.

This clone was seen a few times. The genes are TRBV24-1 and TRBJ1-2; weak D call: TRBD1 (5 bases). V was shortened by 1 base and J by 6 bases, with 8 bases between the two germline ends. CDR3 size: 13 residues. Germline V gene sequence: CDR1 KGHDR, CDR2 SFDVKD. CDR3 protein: CATSDLGRDGYTF. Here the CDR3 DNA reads TGTGCCACCAGTGATTTAGGCAGGGATGGCTACACCTTC.

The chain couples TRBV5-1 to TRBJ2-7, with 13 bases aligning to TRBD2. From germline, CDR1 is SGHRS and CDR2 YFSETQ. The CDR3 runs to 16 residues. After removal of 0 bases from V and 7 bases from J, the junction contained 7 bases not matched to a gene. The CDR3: CASSLEGLAGVGEQYF. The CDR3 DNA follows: TGCGCCAGCAGCTTGGAAGGACTAGCGGGAGTAGGTGAGCAGTACTTC.

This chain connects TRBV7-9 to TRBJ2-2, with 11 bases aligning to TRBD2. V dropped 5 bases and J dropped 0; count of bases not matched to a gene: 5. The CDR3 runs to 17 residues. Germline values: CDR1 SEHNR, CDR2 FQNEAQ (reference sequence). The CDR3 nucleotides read TGTGCCAGCAGCCGGGGACTAGCGGCCCCGAACACCGGGGAGCTGTTTTTT. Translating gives CASSRGLAAPNTGELFF.

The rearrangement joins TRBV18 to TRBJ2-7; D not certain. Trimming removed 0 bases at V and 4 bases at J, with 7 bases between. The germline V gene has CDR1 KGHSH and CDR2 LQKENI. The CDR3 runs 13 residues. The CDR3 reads CASSPPSIYEQYF. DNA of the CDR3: TGTGCCAGCTCACCACCTTCCATTTACGAGCAGTACTTC.

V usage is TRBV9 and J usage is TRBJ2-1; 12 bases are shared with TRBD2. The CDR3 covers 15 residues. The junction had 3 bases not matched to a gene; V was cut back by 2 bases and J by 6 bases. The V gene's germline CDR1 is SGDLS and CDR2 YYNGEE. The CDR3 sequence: CASSVRTSGTNEQFF. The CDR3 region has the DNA TGTGCCAGCAGCGTTAGGACTAGCGGGACCAATGAGCAGTTCTTC. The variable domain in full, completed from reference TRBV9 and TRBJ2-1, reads DSGVTQTPKHLITATGQRVTLRCSPRSGDLSVYWYQQSLDQGLQFLIQYYNGEERAKGNILERFSAQQFPDLHSELNLSSLELGDSALYFCASSVRTSGTNEQFFGPGTRLTVL.

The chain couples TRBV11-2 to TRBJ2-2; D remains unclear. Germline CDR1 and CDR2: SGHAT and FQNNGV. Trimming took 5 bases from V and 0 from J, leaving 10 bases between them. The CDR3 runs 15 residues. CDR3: CASSLSRSNTGELFF. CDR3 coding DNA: TGTGCCAGCAGCCTTAGCAGATCGAACACCGGGGAGCTGTTTTTT.

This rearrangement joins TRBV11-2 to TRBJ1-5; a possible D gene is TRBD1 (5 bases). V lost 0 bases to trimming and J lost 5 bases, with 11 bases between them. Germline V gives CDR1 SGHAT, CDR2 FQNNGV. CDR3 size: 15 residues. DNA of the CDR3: TGTGCCAGCAGCTTAGATGGCCAGGGACATCAGCCCCAGCATTTT. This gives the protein CASSLDGQGHQPQHF. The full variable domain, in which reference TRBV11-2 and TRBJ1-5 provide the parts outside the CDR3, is EAGVAQSPRYKIIEKRQSVAFWCNPISGHATLYWYQQILGQGPKLLIQFQNNGVVDDSQLPKDRFSAERLKGVDSTLKIQPAKLEDSAVYLCASSLDGQGHQPQHFGDGTRLSIL.